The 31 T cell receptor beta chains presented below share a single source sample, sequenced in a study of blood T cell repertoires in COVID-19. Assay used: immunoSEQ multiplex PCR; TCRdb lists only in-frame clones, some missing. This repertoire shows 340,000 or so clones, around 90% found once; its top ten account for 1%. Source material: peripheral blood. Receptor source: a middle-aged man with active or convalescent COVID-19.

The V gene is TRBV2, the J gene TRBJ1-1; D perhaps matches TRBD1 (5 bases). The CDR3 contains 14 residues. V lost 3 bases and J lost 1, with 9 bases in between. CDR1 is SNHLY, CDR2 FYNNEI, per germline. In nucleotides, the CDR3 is TGTGCCAGCAGTGAGCTTGGGGCGAACACTGAAGCTTTCTTT. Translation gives CASSELGANTEAFF.

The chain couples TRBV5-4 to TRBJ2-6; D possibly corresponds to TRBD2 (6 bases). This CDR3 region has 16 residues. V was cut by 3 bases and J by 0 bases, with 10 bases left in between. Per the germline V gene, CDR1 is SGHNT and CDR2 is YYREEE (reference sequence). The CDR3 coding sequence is TGTGCCAGCAGCTATGGGGGGTACTCTGGGGCCAACGTCCTGACTTTC. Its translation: CASSYGGYSGANVLTF.

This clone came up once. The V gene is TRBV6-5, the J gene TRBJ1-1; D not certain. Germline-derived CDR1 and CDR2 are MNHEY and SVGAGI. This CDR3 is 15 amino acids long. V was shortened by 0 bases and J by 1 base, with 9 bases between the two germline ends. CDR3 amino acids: CASSYSGVQNTEAFF. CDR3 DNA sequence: TGTGCCAGCAGTTACTCGGGAGTTCAGAACACTGAAGCTTTCTTT.

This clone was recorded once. CDR3 amino acids: CASRLIKGTGDPTTQAFF. The CDR3 DNA reads TGTGCCAGCAGGTTAATCAAAGGGACAGGGGACCCAACTACCCAAGCTTTCTTT. V and J are TRBV5-6 and TRBJ1-1, with 10 bases lining up with TRBD1. CDR3 size: 18 residues. With V trimmed by 5 bases and J by 9 bases, 22 bases remained unmatched. Germline V gene data show CDR1 as SGHDT and CDR2 as YYEEEE. The whole variable domain, filled in from reference TRBV5-6 and TRBJ1-1, reads DAGVTQSPTHLIKTRGQQVTLRCSPKSGHDTVSWYQQALGQGPQFIFQYYEEEERQRGNFPDRFSGHQFPNYSSELNVNALLLGDSALYLCASRLIKGTGDPTTQAFFGQGTRLTVV.

The CDR3 sequence is CASSFAGGYEQYF. The CDR3, as DNA: TGTGCCAGCAGTTTCGCGGGAGGCTACGAGCAGTACTTC. The gene calls are TRBV27 and TRBJ2-7, with 8 bases aligning to TRBD2. Unmatched junction bases numbered 1, after V lost 3 bases and J lost 3 bases. CDR3 size: 13 residues. Germline CDR1 reads MNHEY; CDR2 reads SMNVEV (reference sequence).

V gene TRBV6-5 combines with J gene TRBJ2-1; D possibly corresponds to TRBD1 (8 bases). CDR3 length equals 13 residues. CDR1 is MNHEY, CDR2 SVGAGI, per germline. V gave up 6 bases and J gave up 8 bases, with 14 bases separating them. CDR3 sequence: CASRRTGRDEQFF. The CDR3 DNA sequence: TGTGCCAGCAGACGGACAGGGAGGGATGAGCAGTTCTTC.

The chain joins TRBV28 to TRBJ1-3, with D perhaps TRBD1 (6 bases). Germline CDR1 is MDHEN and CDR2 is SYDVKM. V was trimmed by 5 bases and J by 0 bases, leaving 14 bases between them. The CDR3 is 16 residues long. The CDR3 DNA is TGTGCCAGCAGTCCCTTTACAGGGATCTCTGGAAACACCATATATTTT. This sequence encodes CASSPFTGISGNTIYF.

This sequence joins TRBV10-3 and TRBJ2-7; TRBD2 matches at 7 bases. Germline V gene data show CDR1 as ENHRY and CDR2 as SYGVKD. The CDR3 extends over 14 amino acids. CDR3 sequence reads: CSSRESRGAYEQYF. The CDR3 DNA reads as TGTAGTTCGCGGGAGTCCCGGGGGGCCTACGAGCAGTACTTC.

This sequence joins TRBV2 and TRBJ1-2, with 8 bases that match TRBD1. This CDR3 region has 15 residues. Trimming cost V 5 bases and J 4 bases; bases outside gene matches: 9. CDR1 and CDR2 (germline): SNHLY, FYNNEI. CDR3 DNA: TGTGCCAGCAGTTTTTCGGGACAGGCTCTCTATGGCTACACCTTC. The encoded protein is CASSFSGQALYGYTF.

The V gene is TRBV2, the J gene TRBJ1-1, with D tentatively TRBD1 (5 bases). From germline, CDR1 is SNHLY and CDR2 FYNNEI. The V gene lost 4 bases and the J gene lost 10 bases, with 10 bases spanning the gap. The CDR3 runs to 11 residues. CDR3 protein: CASSGRGPAFF. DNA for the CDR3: TGTGCCAGCAGTGGGAGGGGCCCAGCTTTCTTT.

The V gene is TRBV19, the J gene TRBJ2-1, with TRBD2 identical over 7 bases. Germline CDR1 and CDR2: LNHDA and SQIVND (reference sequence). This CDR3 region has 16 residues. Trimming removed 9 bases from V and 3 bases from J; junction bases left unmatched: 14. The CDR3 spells CASSIRGGGYYNEQFF. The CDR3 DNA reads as TGTGCCAGCTCAATAAGGGGCGGGGGTTACTACAATGAGCAGTTCTTC.

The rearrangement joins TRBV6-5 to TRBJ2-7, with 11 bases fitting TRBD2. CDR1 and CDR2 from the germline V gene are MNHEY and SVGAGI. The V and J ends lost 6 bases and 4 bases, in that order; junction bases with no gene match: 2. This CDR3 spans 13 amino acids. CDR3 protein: CASRTSGMYEQYF. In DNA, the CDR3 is TGTGCCAGCAGGACTAGCGGGATGTACGAGCAGTACTTC.

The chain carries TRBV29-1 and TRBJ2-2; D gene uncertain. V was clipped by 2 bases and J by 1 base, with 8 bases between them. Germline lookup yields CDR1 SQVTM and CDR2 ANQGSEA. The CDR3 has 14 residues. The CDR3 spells CSVESQVNTGELFF. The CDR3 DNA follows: TGCAGCGTTGAAAGCCAGGTGAACACCGGGGAGCTGTTTTTT.

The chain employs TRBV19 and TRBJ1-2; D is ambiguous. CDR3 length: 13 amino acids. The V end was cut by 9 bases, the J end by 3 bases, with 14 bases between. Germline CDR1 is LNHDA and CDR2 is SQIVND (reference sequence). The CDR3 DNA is TGTGCCAGCCGACGGTTCGGAGACTATGGCTACACCTTC. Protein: CASRRFGDYGYTF.

CDR3 in amino acids: CASSLERQVGVQFF. The CDR3 DNA reads as TGTGCCAGCAGCTTAGAGCGTCAGGTCGGTGTGCAGTTCTTC. The rearrangement joins TRBV11-2 to TRBJ2-1; D is uncertain. Germline V gives CDR1 SGHAT, CDR2 FQNNGV. There are 14 residues in the CDR3. V gave up 0 bases and J gave up 12 bases, with 15 bases separating them.

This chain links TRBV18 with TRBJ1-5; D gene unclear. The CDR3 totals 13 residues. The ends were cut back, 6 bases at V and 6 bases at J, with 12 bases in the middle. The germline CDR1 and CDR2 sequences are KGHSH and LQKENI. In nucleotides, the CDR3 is TGTGCCAGCTCCCCAGAGGTAGGTCAGCCCCAGCATTTT. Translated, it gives CASSPEVGQPQHF. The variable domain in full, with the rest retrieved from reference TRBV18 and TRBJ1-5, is NAGVMQNPRHLVRRRGQEARLRCSPMKGHSHVYWYRQLPEEGLKFMVYLQKENIIDESGMPKERFSAEFPKEGPSILRIQQVVRGDSAAYFCASSPEVGQPQHFGDGTRLSIL.

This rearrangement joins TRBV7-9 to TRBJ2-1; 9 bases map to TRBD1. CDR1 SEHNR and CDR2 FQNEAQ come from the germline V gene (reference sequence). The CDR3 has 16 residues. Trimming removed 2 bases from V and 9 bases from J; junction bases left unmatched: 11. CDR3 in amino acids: CASSLSGDREGVEQFF. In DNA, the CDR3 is TGTGCCAGCAGCTTATCAGGGGACAGGGAGGGGGTTGAGCAGTTCTTC. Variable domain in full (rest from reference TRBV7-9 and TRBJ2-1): DTGVSQNPRHKITKRGQNVTFRCDPISEHNRLYWYRQTLGQGPEFLTYFQNEAQLEKSRLLSDRFSAERPKGSFSTLEIQRTEQGDSAMYLCASSLSGDREGVEQFFGPGTRLTVL.

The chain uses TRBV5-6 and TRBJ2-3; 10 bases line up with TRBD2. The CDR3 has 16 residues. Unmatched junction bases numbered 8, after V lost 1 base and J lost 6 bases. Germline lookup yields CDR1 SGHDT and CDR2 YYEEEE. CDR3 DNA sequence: TGTGCCAGCAGCTTGAGTAGCGGGAGGAGAACGGATACGCAGTATTTT. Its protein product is CASSLSSGRRTDTQYF.

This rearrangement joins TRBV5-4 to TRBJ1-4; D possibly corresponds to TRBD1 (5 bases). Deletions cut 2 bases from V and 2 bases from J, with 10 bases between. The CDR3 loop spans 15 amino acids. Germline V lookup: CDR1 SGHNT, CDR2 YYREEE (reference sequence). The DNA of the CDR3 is TGTGCCAGCAGCTTTGGGGGGTCTACTAATGAAAAACTGTTTTTT. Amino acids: CASSFGGSTNEKLFF.

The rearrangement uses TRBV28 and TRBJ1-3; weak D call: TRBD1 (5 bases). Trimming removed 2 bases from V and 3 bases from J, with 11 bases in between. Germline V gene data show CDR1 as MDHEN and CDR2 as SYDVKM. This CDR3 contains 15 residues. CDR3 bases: TGTGCCAGCAGTTTAGGGGCAGGAGATGGAAACACCATATATTTT. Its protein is CASSLGAGDGNTIYF.

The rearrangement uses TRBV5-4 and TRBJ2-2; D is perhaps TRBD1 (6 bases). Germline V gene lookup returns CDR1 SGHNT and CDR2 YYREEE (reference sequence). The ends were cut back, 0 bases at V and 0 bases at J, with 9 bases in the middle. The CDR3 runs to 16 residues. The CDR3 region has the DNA TGTGCCAGCAGCTTGGCGAACAGGGCGAACACCGGGGAGCTGTTTTTT. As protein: CASSLANRANTGELFF.

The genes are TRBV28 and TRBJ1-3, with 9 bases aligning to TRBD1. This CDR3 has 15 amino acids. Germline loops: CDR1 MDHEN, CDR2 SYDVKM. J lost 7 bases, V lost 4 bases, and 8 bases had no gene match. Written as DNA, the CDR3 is TGTGCCAGCAGTTCGCCGGGACAGGGAGCGAACACCATATATTTT. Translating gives CASSSPGQGANTIYF. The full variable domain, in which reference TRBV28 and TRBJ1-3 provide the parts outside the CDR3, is DVKVTQSSRYLVKRTGEKVFLECVQDMDHENMFWYRQDPGLGLRLIYFSYDVKMKEKGDIPEGYSVSREKKERFSLILESASTNQTSMYLCASSSPGQGANTIYFGEGSWLTVV.

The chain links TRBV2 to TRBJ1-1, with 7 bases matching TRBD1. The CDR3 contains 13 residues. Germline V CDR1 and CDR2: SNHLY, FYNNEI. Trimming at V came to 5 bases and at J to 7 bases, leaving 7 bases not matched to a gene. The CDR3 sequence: CASSLRTGVEAFF. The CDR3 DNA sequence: TGTGCCAGCAGTCTACGGACAGGAGTTGAAGCTTTCTTT.

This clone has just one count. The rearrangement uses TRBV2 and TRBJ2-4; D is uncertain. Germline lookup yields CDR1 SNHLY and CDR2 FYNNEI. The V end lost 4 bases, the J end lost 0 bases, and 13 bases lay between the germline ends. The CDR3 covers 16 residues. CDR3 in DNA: TGTGCCAGCAGTGGTCGAGATAATATAGCCAAAAACATTCAGTACTTC. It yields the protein CASSGRDNIAKNIQYF.

CDR3 sequence: CASSVDGSSYEQYF. The CDR3 bases are TGTGCCAGCAGCGTAGACGGGTCCTCCTACGAGCAGTACTTC. V and J are TRBV9 and TRBJ2-7; D gene uncertain. V lost 0 bases, J lost 0 bases, and 7 bases lay in between. The CDR3 sequence is 14 residues long. Germline CDR1 SGDLS, CDR2 YYNGEE.

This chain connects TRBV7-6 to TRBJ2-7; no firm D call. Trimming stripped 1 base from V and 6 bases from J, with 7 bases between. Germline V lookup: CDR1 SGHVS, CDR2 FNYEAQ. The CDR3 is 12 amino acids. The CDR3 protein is CASSLVQSEQYF. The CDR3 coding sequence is TGTGCCAGCAGCTTAGTTCAGTCCGAGCAGTACTTC.

The CDR3 is CASSHSGRAEDTQYF. Written as DNA, the CDR3 is TGTGCCAGCAGTCATAGCGGGAGGGCCGAAGATACGCAGTATTTT. This rearrangement joins TRBV27 to TRBJ2-3, with 11 bases identical to TRBD2. The V gene end was trimmed by 5 bases and the J gene end by 5 bases; junction bases not matched to a gene: 6. CDR1 is MNHEY and CDR2 is SMNVEV in the germline V gene (reference sequence). The CDR3 extends over 15 amino acids.

DNA of the CDR3: TGTGCCAGCAGTTTAATACAGGGTGGCGGCTACACCTTC. Its protein product is CASSLIQGGGYTF. The chain joins TRBV12-3 or TRBV12-4 to TRBJ1-2; possible D gene TRBD1, 6 bases. CDR3 size: 13 residues. V was trimmed by 2 bases and J by 8 bases, leaving 12 bases between them.

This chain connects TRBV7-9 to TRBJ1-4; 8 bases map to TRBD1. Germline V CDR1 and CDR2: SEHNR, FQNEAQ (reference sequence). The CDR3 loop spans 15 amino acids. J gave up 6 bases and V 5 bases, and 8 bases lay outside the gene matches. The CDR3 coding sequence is TGTGCCAGCAGCACAGGACAGGGTGTAGATGAAAAACTGTTTTTT. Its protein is CASSTGQGVDEKLFF.

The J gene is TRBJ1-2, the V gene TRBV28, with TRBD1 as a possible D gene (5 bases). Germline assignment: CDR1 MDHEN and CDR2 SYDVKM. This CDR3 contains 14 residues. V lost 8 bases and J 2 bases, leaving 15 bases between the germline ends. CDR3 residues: CASAAGGENYGYTF. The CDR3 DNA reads TGTGCCAGCGCTGCTGGAGGGGAGAACTATGGCTACACCTTC.

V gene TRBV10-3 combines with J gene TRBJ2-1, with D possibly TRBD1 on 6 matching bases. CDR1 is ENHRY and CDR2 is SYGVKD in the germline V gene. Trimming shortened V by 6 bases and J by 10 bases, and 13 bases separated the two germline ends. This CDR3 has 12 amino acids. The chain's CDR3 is CAIRATGTEQFF. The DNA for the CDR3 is TGTGCCATCAGAGCCACCGGGACAGAGCAGTTCTTC.